The present entry profiles one T cell receptor (beta chain) with its context. What it recognizes is unknown. Germline V lookup: CDR1 MNHNY, CDR2 SVGAGI (reference sequence). Trimming stripped 8 bases from V and 2 bases from J, with 16 bases between. The CDR3 length is 14 residues. The data are from a study of cytomegalovirus exposure and HLA in healthy donors. Study-wide points: Being productive about 90% or about 30% of the time was typical of most TCR beta V segments in an earlier analysis.

Healthy bone marrow donors formed the donor group. 60 Vbeta and 13 Jbeta primers were used in PCR. TCRdb keeps only in-frame clones here, not all; method: immunoSEQ multiplex PCR. The sample lists about 150,000 clones, approximately 68% seen once, with approximately 2% in the top ten. J is TRBJ2-7 and V is TRBV6-6; TRBD2 is a possible D gene (5 bases). Material for sequencing was PBMCs. The origin of this receptor is a middle-aged man in good health and CMV-seronegative. The CDR3 loop is CASGEYGDAYEQYF. The CDR3 region has the DNA TGTGCCAGCGGAGAGTACGGGGATGCCTACGAGCAGTACTTC.